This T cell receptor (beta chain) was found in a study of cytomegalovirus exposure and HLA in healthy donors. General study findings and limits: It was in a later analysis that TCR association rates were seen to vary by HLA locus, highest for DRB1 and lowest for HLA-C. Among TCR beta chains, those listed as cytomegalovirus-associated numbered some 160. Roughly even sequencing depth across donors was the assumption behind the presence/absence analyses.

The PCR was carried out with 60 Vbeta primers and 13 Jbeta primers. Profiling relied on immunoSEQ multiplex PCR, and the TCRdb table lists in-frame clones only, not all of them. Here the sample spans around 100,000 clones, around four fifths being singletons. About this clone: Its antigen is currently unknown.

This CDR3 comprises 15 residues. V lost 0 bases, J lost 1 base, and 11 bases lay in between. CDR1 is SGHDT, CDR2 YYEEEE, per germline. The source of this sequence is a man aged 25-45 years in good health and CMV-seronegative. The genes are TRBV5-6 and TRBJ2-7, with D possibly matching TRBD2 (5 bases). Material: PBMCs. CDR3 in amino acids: CASSLGAGGSYEQYF. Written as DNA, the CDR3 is TGTGCCAGCAGCTTGGGAGCTGGCGGGTCCTACGAGCAGTACTTC.